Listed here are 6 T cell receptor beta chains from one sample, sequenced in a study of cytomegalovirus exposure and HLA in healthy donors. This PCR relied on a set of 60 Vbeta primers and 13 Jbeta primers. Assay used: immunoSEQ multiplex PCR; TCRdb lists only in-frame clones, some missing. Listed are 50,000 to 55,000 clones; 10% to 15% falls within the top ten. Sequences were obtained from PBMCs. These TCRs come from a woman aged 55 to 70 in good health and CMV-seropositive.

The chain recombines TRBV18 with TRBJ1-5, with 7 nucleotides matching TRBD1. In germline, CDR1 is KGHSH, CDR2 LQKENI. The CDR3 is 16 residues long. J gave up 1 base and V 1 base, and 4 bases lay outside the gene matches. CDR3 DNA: TGTGCCAGCTCACCACAGTCACAGGGGAGCAATCAGCCCCAGCATTTT. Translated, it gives CASSPQSQGSNQPQHF.

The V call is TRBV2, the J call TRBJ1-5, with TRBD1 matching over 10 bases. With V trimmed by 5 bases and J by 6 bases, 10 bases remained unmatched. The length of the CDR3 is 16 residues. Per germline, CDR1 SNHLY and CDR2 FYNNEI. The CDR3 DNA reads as TGTGCCAGCAGTCATCACCGGGACAGGGGTTTTCAGCCCCAGCATTTT. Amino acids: CASSHHRDRGFQPQHF.

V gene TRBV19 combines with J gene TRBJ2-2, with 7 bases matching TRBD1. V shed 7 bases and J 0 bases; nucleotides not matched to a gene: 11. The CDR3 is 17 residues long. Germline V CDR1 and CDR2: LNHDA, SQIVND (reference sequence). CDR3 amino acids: CASIRSSGTANTGELFF. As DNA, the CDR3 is TGTGCCAGTATCCGCTCGTCCGGGACAGCGAACACCGGGGAGCTGTTTTTT.

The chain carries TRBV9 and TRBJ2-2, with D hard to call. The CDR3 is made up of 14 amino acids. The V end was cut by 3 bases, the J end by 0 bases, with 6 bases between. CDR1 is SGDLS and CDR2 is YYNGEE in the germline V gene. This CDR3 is CASSAQTNTGELFF. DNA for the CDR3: TGTGCCAGCAGCGCTCAGACGAACACCGGGGAGCTGTTTTTT.

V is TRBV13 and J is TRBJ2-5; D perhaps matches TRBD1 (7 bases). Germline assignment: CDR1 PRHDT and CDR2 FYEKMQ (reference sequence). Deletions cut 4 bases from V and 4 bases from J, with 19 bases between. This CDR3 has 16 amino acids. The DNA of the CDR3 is TGTGCCAGCAGCTGGACCACAGGGGCGGGGCGAGAGACCCAGTACTTC. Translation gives CASSWTTGAGRETQYF.

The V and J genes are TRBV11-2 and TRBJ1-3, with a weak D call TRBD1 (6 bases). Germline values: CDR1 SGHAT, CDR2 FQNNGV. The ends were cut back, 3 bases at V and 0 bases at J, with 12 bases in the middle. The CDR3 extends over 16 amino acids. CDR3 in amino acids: CASSFVGGPSGNTIYF. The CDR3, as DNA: TGTGCCAGCAGCTTCGTCGGGGGGCCCTCTGGAAACACCATATATTTT.